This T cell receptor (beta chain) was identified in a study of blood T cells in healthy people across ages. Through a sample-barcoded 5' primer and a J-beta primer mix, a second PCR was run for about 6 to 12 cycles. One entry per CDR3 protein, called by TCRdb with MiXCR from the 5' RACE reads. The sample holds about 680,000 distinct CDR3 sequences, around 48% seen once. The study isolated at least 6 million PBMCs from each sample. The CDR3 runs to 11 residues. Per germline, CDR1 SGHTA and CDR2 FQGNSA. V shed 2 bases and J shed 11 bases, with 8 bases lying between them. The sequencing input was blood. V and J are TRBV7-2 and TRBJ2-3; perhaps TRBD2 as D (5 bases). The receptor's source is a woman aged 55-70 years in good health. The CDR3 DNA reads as TGTGCCAGCAGCTTAACTGGGAGGCAGTATTTT. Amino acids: CASSLTGRQYF.